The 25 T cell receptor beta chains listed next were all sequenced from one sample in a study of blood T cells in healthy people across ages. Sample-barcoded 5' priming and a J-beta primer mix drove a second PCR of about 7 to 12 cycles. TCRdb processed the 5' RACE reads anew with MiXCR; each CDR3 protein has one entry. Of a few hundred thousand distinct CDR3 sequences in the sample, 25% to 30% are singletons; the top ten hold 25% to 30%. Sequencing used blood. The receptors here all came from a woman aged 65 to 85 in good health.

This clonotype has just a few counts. CDR3 residues: CSARGQGGDQPQHF. In nucleotides, the CDR3 is TGCAGTGCTAGAGGACAGGGAGGGGATCAGCCCCAGCATTTT. The V and J genes are TRBV20-1 and TRBJ1-5; 7 bases match TRBD1. Germline V gene data show CDR1 as DFQATT and CDR2 as SNEGSKA (reference sequence). After removal of 1 base from V and 5 bases from J, the junction contained 5 bases not matched to a gene. The CDR3 runs to 14 residues.

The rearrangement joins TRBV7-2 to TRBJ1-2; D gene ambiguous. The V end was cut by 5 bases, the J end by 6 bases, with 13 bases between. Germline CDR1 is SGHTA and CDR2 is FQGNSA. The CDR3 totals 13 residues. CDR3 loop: CASSPIGLDGYTF. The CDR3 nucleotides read TGTGCCAGCAGCCCCATAGGGCTTGATGGCTACACCTTC.

The CDR3 is CASRNRNSVHTEAFF. DNA for the CDR3: TGTGCCAGCAGGAATAGGAATAGTGTCCACACTGAAGCTTTCTTT. The chain carries TRBV5-4 and TRBJ1-1, with D hard to call. Germline V gene data show CDR1 as SGHNT and CDR2 as YYREEE (reference sequence). The length of the CDR3 is 15 residues. V lost 5 bases and J lost 3, with 17 bases in between.

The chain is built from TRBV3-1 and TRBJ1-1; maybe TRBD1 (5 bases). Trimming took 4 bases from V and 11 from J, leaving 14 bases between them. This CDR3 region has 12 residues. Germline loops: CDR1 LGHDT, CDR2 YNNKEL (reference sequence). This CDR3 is CASSRGLAGAFF. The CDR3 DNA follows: TGTGCCAGCAGCCGGGGCCTCGCCGGGGCTTTCTTT.

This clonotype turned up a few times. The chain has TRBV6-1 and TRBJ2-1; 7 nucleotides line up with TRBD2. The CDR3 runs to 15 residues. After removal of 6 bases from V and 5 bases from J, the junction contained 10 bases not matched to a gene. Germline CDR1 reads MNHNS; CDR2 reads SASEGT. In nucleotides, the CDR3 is TGTGCCAGCAGCCTACCGGGACTACCGAACAATGAGCAGTTCTTC. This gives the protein CASSLPGLPNNEQFF.

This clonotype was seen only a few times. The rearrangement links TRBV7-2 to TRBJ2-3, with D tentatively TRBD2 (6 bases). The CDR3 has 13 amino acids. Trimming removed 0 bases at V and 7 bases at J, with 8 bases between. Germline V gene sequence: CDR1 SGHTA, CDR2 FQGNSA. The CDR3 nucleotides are TGTGCCAGCAGCTTAGCCCGGGGGTATACGCAGTATTTT. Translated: CASSLARGYTQYF.

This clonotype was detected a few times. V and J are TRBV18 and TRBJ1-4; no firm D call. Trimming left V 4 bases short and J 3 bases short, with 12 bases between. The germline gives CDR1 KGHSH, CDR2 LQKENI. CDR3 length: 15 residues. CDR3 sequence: CASSLTKGANEKLFF. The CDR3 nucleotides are TGTGCCAGCTCACTTACGAAGGGTGCTAATGAAAAACTGTTTTTT. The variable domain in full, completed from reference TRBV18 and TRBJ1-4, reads NAGVMQNPRHLVRRRGQEARLRCSPMKGHSHVYWYRQLPEEGLKFMVYLQKENIIDESGMPKERFSAEFPKEGPSILRIQQVVRGDSAAYFCASSLTKGANEKLFFGSGTQLSVL.

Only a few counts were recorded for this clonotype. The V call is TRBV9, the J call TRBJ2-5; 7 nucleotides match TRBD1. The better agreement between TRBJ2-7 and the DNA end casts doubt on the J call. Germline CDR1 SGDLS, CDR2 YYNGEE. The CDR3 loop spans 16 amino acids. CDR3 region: CASSVGQPSSSYEQYF. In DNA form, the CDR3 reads TGTGCCAGCAGCGTGGGACAGCCCTCTTCTTCCTACGAGCAGTACTTC.

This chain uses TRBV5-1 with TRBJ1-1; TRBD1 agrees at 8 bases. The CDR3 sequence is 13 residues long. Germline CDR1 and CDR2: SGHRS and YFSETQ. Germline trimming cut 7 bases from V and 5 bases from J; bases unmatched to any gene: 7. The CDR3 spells CASLKQGGTEAFF. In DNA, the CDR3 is TGCGCCAGCTTAAAACAGGGGGGGACTGAAGCTTTCTTT.

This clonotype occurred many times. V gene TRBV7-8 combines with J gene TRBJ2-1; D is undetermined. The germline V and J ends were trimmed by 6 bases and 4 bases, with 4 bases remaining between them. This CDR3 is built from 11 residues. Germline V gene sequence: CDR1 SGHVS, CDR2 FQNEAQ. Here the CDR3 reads CASRNYNEQFF. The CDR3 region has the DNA TGTGCCAGCAGGAATTACAATGAGCAGTTCTTC.

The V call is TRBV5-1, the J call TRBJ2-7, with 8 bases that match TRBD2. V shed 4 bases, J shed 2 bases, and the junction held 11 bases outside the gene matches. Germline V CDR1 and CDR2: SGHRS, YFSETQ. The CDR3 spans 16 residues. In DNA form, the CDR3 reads TGCGCCAGCAGCCTCGGGGGGGCAGTTTCCGCCTACGAGCAGTACTTC. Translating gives CASSLGGAVSAYEQYF.

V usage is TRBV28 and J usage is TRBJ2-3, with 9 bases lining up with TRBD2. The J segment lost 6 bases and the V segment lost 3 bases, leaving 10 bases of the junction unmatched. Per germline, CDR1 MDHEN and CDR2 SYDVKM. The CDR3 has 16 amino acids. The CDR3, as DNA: TGTGCCAGCAGTTTTTCGATAGCGGGAGTTGTGGATACGCAGTATTTT. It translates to CASSFSIAGVVDTQYF. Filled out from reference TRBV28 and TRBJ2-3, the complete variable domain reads DVKVTQSSRYLVKRTGEKVFLECVQDMDHENMFWYRQDPGLGLRLIYFSYDVKMKEKGDIPEGYSVSREKKERFSLILESASTNQTSMYLCASSFSIAGVVDTQYFGPGTRLTVL.

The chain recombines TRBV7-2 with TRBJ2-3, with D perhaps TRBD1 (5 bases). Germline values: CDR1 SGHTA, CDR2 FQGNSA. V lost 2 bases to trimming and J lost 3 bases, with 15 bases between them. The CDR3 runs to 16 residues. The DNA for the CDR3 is TGTGCCAGCAGCTTAATTGGCCGACAGCGTACAGATACGCAGTATTTT. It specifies CASSLIGRQRTDTQYF.

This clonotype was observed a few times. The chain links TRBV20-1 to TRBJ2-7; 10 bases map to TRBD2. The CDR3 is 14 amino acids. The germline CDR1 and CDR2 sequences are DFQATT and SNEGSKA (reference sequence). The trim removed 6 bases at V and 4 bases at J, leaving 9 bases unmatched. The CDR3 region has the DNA TGCAGTGCCGAGGAGAGGACTAGCGGATACGAGCAGTACTTC. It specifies CSAEERTSGYEQYF.

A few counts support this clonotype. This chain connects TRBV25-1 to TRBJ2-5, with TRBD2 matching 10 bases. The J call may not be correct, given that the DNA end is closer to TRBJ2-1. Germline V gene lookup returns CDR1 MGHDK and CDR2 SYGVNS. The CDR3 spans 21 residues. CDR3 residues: CASSELGTSRASGRVANEQFF. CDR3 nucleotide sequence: TGTGCCAGCAGTGAATTGGGGACAAGTAGGGCTAGCGGGAGAGTGGCCAATGAGCAGTTCTTC.

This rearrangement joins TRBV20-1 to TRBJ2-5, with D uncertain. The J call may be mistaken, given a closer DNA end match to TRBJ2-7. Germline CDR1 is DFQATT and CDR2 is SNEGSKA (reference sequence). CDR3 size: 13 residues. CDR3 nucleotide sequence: TGCAGTGCCCCCTCGGATAGATCCTACGAGCAGTACTTC. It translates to CSAPSDRSYEQYF.

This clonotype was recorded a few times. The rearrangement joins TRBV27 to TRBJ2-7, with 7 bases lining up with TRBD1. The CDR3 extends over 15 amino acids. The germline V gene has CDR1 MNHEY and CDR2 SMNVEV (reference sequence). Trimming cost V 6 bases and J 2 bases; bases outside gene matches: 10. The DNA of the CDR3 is TGTGCCAGCAGCTCACAGGGGTGGGGGACCTACGAGCAGTACTTC. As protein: CASSSQGWGTYEQYF.

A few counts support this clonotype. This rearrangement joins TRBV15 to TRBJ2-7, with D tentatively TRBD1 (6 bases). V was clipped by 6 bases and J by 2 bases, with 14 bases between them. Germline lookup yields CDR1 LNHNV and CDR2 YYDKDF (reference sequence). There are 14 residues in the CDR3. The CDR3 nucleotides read TGTGCCACCAGAGAGTCCGGACAGACCTACGAGCAGTACTTC. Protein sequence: CATRESGQTYEQYF.

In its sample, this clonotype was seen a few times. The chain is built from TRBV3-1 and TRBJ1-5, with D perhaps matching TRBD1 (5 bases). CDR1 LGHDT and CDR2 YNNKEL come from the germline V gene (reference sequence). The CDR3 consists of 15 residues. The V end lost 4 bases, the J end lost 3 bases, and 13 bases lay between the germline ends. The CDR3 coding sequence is TGTGCCAGCAGCCCGCGCAGGGAGGACAATCAGCCCCAGCATTTT. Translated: CASSPRREDNQPQHF.

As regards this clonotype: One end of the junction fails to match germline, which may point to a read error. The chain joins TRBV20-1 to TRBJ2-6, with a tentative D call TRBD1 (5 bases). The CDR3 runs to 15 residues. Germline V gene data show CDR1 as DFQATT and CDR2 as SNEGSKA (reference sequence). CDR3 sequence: CSARVPSSGADVLTF. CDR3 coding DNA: TGCAGTGCTAGAGTCCCGAGCTCTGGGGCCGACGTCCTGACTTTC.

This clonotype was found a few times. CDR3 coding DNA: TGTGCCAGCCGAAATAGCGGGAGTACCTCTCAGGAGCAGTTCTTC. This gives the protein CASRNSGSTSQEQFF. The genes are TRBV12-3 or TRBV12-4 and TRBJ2-5; 9 nucleotides line up with TRBD2. The J call may be wrong; the DNA end is better matched by TRBJ2-1. The CDR3 is 15 amino acids.

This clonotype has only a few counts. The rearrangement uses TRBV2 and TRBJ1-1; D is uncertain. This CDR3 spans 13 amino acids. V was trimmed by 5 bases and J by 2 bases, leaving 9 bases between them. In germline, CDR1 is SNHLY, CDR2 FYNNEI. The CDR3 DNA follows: TGTGCCAGCAGTCAACTCCGAAACACTGAAGCTTTCTTT. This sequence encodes CASSQLRNTEAFF.

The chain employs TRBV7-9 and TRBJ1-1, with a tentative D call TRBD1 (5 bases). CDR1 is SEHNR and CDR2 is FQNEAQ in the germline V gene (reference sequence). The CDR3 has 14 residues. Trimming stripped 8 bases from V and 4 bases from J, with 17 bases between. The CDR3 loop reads CASGTGGLITEAFF. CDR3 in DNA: TGTGCCAGCGGGACGGGGGGTTTGATCACTGAAGCTTTCTTT. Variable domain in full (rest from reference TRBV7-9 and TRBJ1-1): DTGVSQNPRHKITKRGQNVTFRCDPISEHNRLYWYRQTLGQGPEFLTYFQNEAQLEKSRLLSDRFSAERPKGSFSTLEIQRTEQGDSAMYLCASGTGGLITEAFFGQGTRLTVV.

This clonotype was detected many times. Written as DNA, the CDR3 is TGTGCCAGCAGTAACCAACAGGGGCGGTACACCTTC. It encodes CASSNQQGRYTF. The chain carries TRBV28 and TRBJ1-2; 7 nucleotides agree with TRBD1. The CDR3 totals 12 residues. After removal of 5 bases from V and 11 bases from J, the junction contained 8 bases not matched to a gene. The germline gives CDR1 MDHEN, CDR2 SYDVKM.

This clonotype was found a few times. CDR3 in DNA: TGCGCCAGCAGCCAACGTAGCGGGAGTCCGAGCAATGAGCAGTTCTTC. This encodes CASSQRSGSPSNEQFF. V gene TRBV4-1 combines with J gene TRBJ2-1, with TRBD2 matching 9 bases. The V segment lost 2 bases and the J segment 6 bases; nucleotides outside the gene matches: 8. Germline V CDR1 and CDR2: MGHRA, YSYEKL. This CDR3 spans 16 amino acids.